This record covers a single T cell receptor beta chain. The sample originates from a study of blood T cell repertoires in COVID-19. In the study overall: Spain, Italy and the United States supplied samples that represented acute and convalescent COVID-19. PBMCs, B-cell-depleted T cells, or T cells were the source of the cDNA or gDNA that made up the material.

Authors' analysis steps: Estimation of nucleated cell counts relied on the amplification of reference gene primers. The table came from immunoSEQ multiplex PCR; TCRdb's copy has only in-frame clones and leaves some out. That table is the source of V, J and clone size, and D and trimming were worked out from the DNA. The table lists about 63,000 clones, around 80% of them singletons. This clonotype was sampled from a human donor in a cohort sampled during active COVID-19. The source material was peripheral blood.

The CDR3 nucleotides read TGTGCCAGCGGGGACTTAGGGGGCGGGTACGAGCAGTACTTC. Translated, it gives CASGDLGGGYEQYF. The chain has TRBV7-9 and TRBJ2-7; TRBD1 might be the D (7 bases). With 8 bases removed from V and 4 bases from J, the gap between germline ends came to 18 bases. The germline V gene has CDR1 SEHNR and CDR2 FQNEAQ (reference sequence). This CDR3 comprises 14 residues.